The 28 T cell receptor beta chains reported below all come from one sample, sequenced in a study of T cells after yellow fever vaccination (dated by TCRdb to the late 2010s). To prepare the library, 5' RACE was applied. The sample was run on an Illumina NovaSeq 6000. The public reads were run again by TCRdb, first through fastp at Q25 and then through MiXCR, and only productive beta chains were kept. Each entry is one CDR3 protein sequence, shown with its most common DNA and genes. In this sample the table shows about 99,000 distinct CDR3 sequences, 4.5% to 6% of which occur a single time. The ten largest make up more than 40% of the sample. This sample's treatment or condition label indicates: live attenuated yellow fever vaccine strain. This specimen consisted of CD8+ T cells sorted from PBMCs, obtained 10 days after the yellow fever booster vaccination. All receptors come from a man younger than 35 who received the YFV17D yellow fever vaccine.

This clonotype has more than one count but fewer than ten. The genes are TRBV16 and TRBJ2-2; TRBD2 matches 13 bases. V was pared by 0 bases and J by 1 base, with 5 bases of the junction left unmatched. The CDR3 has 19 amino acids. The germline CDR1 and CDR2 sequences are KGHSY and FQNENV. CDR3 loop: CASSQSGTSGALNTGELFF. In DNA form, the CDR3 reads TGTGCCAGCAGCCAATCGGGGACTAGCGGGGCCCTGAACACCGGGGAGCTGTTTTTT.

The V gene is TRBV6-2 or TRBV6-3, the J gene TRBJ2-7; 8 bases map to TRBD1. Trimming removed 5 bases from V and 0 bases from J; junction bases left unmatched: 6. The length of the CDR3 is 15 residues. Germline lookup yields CDR1 MNHEY and CDR2 SVGEGT. The CDR3 region has the DNA TGTGCCAGCAGTCCCTTGGACAGGGCCTCCTACGAGCAGTACTTC. Translation: CASSPLDRASYEQYF.

A few counts support this clonotype. The gene calls are TRBV7-9 and TRBJ2-5; D gene unclear. V was shortened by 0 bases and J by 5 bases, with 10 bases between the two germline ends. CDR1 SEHNR and CDR2 FQNEAQ come from the germline V gene (reference sequence). This CDR3 is built from 14 residues. The CDR3 sequence is CASSLAQHPETQYF. CDR3 nucleotides: TGTGCCAGCAGCTTAGCACAGCACCCCGAGACCCAGTACTTC. The full variable domain, in which reference TRBV7-9 and TRBJ2-5 provide the parts outside the CDR3, is DTGVSQNPRHKITKRGQNVTFRCDPISEHNRLYWYRQTLGQGPEFLTYFQNEAQLEKSRLLSDRFSAERPKGSFSTLEIQRTEQGDSAMYLCASSLAQHPETQYFGPGTRLLVL.

This clonotype appeared a few times. The chain joins TRBV3-1 to TRBJ1-1; the D gene is possibly TRBD1 (5 bases). The CDR3 is made up of 15 amino acids. Germline CDR1 and CDR2: LGHDT and YNNKEL (reference sequence). With 0 bases removed from V and 7 bases from J, the gap between germline ends came to 15 bases. In nucleotides, the CDR3 is TGTGCCAGCAGCCAAGAATTAGGGGTTATCGTTGAAGCTTTCTTT. Protein product: CASSQELGVIVEAFF.

This clonotype occurred a few times. The rearrangement uses TRBV9 and TRBJ2-5; no firm D call. V was trimmed by 0 bases and J by 5 bases, leaving 5 bases between them. The germline V gene has CDR1 SGDLS and CDR2 YYNGEE. The CDR3 is 12 residues long. In DNA, the CDR3 is TGTGCCAGCAGCGTAGGGGATGAGACCCAGTACTTC. Protein sequence: CASSVGDETQYF.

This clonotype was counted between two and nine times. The V gene is TRBV27, the J gene TRBJ2-5; D could derive from TRBD1 or TRBD2 (5 bases each). The CDR3 length is 12 residues. Trimming cost V 6 bases and J 5 bases, with 10 bases left between them. In germline, CDR1 is MNHEY, CDR2 SMNVEV (reference sequence). The CDR3 here is CASRRGLETQYF. CDR3 sequence (DNA): TGTGCCAGCAGGAGGGGTCTCGAGACCCAGTACTTC.

This clonotype has a handful of counts. The chain links TRBV4-3 to TRBJ2-5, with D perhaps matching TRBD2 (6 bases). Between the trimmed V and J ends, which lost 0 bases and 4 bases, there was a span of 12 bases. The CDR3 spans 15 residues. Per the germline V gene, CDR1 is LGHNA and CDR2 is YSLEER. The CDR3 nucleotides read TGCGCCAGCAGCCAAGATAGGGACTTTCCAGAGACCCAGTACTTC. Translating gives CASSQDRDFPETQYF.

CDR3 in DNA: TGTGCCAGCAGTGACTGGCTGACACACAATGAGCAGTTCTTC. It specifies CASSDWLTHNEQFF. This rearrangement joins TRBV2 to TRBJ2-1; no reliable D call. The CDR3 has 14 residues. With 3 bases removed from V and 5 bases from J, the gap between germline ends came to 11 bases. Germline V gene data show CDR1 as SNHLY and CDR2 as FYNNEI.

This clonotype was counted at least ten times. This chain connects TRBV7-9 to TRBJ1-2, with 7 positions matching TRBD1. The CDR3 has 12 amino acids. Germline CDR1 SEHNR, CDR2 FQNEAQ (reference sequence). Unmatched junction bases numbered 7, after V lost 7 bases and J lost 8 bases. The CDR3 DNA reads TGTGCCAGCATGACAGGGCCCATGGGCTACACCTTC. The encoded protein is CASMTGPMGYTF. Using reference TRBV7-9 and TRBJ1-2 for the parts outside the CDR3, the full variable domain is DTGVSQNPRHKITKRGQNVTFRCDPISEHNRLYWYRQTLGQGPEFLTYFQNEAQLEKSRLLSDRFSAERPKGSFSTLEIQRTEQGDSAMYLCASMTGPMGYTFGSGTRLTVV.

The rearrangement joins TRBV20-1 to TRBJ2-1; D possibly corresponds to TRBD2 (6 bases). V shed 7 bases and J shed 2 bases, with 12 bases lying between them. The CDR3 is 13 residues long. Germline V gene sequence: CDR1 DFQATT, CDR2 SNEGSKA (reference sequence). This CDR3 is CSGIAATYNEQFF. The CDR3 bases are TGCAGTGGGATAGCGGCGACCTACAATGAGCAGTTCTTC.

This clonotype has a handful of counts. The chain combines TRBV12-3 or TRBV12-4 with TRBJ1-1, with D possibly matching TRBD1 (5 bases). The CDR3 length is 12 residues. V dropped 5 bases and J dropped 4 bases, with 8 bases sitting between them. The CDR3 DNA is TGTGCCAGCAGTGAGCAGGGCACTGAAGCTTTCTTT. Amino acid sequence: CASSEQGTEAFF.

This clonotype was seen at least ten times. The gene calls are TRBV4-3 and TRBJ2-6; no firm D call. Trimming removed 0 bases at V and 0 bases at J, with 6 bases between. The CDR3 covers 16 residues. Germline V gene data show CDR1 as LGHNA and CDR2 as YSLEER. The DNA of the CDR3 is TGCGCCAGCAGCCAAGATCTTAGCTCTGGGGCCAACGTCCTGACTTTC. As protein: CASSQDLSSGANVLTF.

This clonotype was recorded at least ten times. The chain has TRBV4-1 and TRBJ2-3, with 7 bases matching TRBD2. Germline-derived CDR1 and CDR2 are MGHRA and YSYEKL. This CDR3 has 14 residues. V shed 1 base and J 4 bases; nucleotides not matched to a gene: 2. The CDR3: CASSQVGLADTQYF. The CDR3 nucleotides read TGCGCCAGCAGCCAAGTCGGACTAGCAGATACGCAGTATTTT.

This chain joins TRBV6-2 or TRBV6-3 and TRBJ1-1; D gene uncertain. The germline gives CDR1 MNHEY, CDR2 SVGEGT. This CDR3 spans 14 amino acids. The V end lost 0 bases, the J end lost 2 bases, and 7 bases lay between the germline ends. CDR3 DNA sequence: TGTGCCAGCAGTTACTCGGAAGTAAACACTGAAGCTTTCTTT. Residues: CASSYSEVNTEAFF.

A few counts support this clonotype. The chain recombines TRBV4-2 with TRBJ2-5; D might be TRBD1 or TRBD2, each matching 5 bases. This CDR3 has 15 residues. The germline V and J ends were trimmed by 4 bases and 2 bases, with 14 bases remaining between them. CDR1 LGHNA and CDR2 YNFKEQ come from the germline V gene. CDR3 sequence reads: CASSLRLGEQETQYF. The DNA for the CDR3 is TGTGCCAGCAGCCTCCGTCTGGGGGAGCAAGAGACCCAGTACTTC.

J is TRBJ2-3 and V is TRBV4-3; D remains unclear. Trimming shortened V by 4 bases and J by 3 bases, and 11 bases separated the two germline ends. The length of the CDR3 is 14 residues. From germline, CDR1 is LGHNA and CDR2 YSLEER. As DNA, the CDR3 is TGCGCCAGCAGCCGCGAAGGGAATACAGATACGCAGTATTTT. This gives the protein CASSREGNTDTQYF.

This clonotype came up a few times. This chain connects TRBV20-1 to TRBJ1-2; the D is unclear. Germline-derived CDR1 and CDR2 are DFQATT and SNEGSKA (reference sequence). V lost 6 bases to trimming and J lost 0 bases, with 8 bases between them. This CDR3 is built from 12 residues. As DNA, the CDR3 is TGCAGTGCCGTGAGAGCTAACTATGGCTACACCTTC. Its protein is CSAVRANYGYTF.

This clonotype was counted many times. This chain uses TRBV5-1 with TRBJ2-7, with TRBD2 identical over 7 bases. Germline V gene sequence: CDR1 SGHRS, CDR2 YFSETQ. Trimming took 0 bases from V and 4 from J; bases not matched to a gene: 7. This CDR3 spans 15 amino acids. CDR3 coding DNA: TGCGCCAGCAGCTTGGCAACCGGGGGGACTTACGAGCAGTACGTC. This codes for CASSLATGGTYEQYV.

In this sample, this clonotype turned up a few times. This chain links TRBV4-3 with TRBJ2-7; TRBD1 is a possible D gene (5 bases). V was pared by 1 base and J by 0 bases, with 10 bases between. CDR3 length: 15 amino acids. The germline V gene has CDR1 LGHNA and CDR2 YSLEER. The CDR3 DNA reads TGCGCCAGCAGCCAAGGGACATTGGCCTCCTACGAGCAGTACTTC. This encodes CASSQGTLASYEQYF.

The CDR3 DNA reads as TGTGCCAGCAGTTCTCAAAGCCAGGTAGATACGCAGTATTTT. Translation: CASSSQSQVDTQYF. This sequence joins TRBV27 and TRBJ2-3; D remains unclear. V gave up 4 bases and J gave up 5 bases, with 13 bases separating them. This CDR3 has 14 amino acids. Germline CDR1 is MNHEY and CDR2 is SMNVEV (reference sequence).

The CDR3 sequence is CASSKDSGGGLNTGELFF. The DNA of the CDR3 is TGTGCCAGCAGCAAAGATAGCGGGGGGGGACTGAACACCGGGGAGCTGTTTTTT. The chain recombines TRBV21-1 with TRBJ2-2; TRBD2, the D gene given by the table, was not confirmed from the DNA. TRBV21-1 is an annotated pseudogene. This CDR3 region has 18 residues.

This chain joins TRBV12-3 or TRBV12-4 and TRBJ2-7, with 12 bases lining up with TRBD2. The CDR3 length is 15 residues. Trimming took 5 bases from V and 3 from J; bases not matched to a gene: 5. The CDR3 sequence is CASSPGLAGFYEQYF. The CDR3 coding sequence is TGTGCCAGCAGTCCCGGACTAGCGGGGTTCTACGAGCAGTACTTC.

This clonotype has more than one count but fewer than ten. The chain combines TRBV7-2 with TRBJ2-3; D call uncertain. Germline values: CDR1 SGHTA, CDR2 FQGNSA. V shed 6 bases and J shed 5 bases, with 18 bases lying between them. This CDR3 comprises 15 residues. CDR3 in amino acids: CASSRIGRHQDTQYF. In DNA, the CDR3 is TGTGCCAGCAGTCGTATTGGCAGGCATCAAGATACGCAGTATTTT. Variable domain in full (rest from reference TRBV7-2 and TRBJ2-3): GAGVSQSPSNKVTEKGKDVELRCDPISGHTALYWYRQSLGQGLEFLIYFQGNSAPDKSGLPSDRFSAERTGGSVSTLTIQRTQQEDSAVYLCASSRIGRHQDTQYFGPGTRLTVL.

This clonotype was detected many times. This chain joins TRBV6-5 and TRBJ2-3, with TRBD1 matching 11 bases. The CDR3 spans 15 residues. Trimming took 5 bases from V and 3 from J; bases not matched to a gene: 4. Germline V lookup: CDR1 MNHEY, CDR2 SVGAGI. CDR3 bases: TGTGCCAGCAGTCCCGGGACAGGGGGGACAGATACGCAGTATTTT. Its protein is CASSPGTGGTDTQYF.

At least ten counts were recorded for this clonotype. The chain links TRBV12-3 or TRBV12-4 to TRBJ1-2, with D uncertain. This CDR3 contains 13 residues. V lost 2 bases and J 5 bases, leaving 9 bases between the germline ends. This CDR3 is CASSLSNGYGYTF. The CDR3 DNA follows: TGTGCCAGCAGTTTAAGTAACGGATATGGCTACACCTTC.

This clonotype was picked up a small number of times. The chain has TRBV7-9 and TRBJ1-4, with D possibly TRBD1 on 5 matching bases. The V and J ends lost 5 bases and 8 bases respectively, with 15 bases between them. The CDR3 sequence is 14 residues long. CDR1 and CDR2 from the germline V gene are SEHNR and FQNEAQ (reference sequence). CDR3: CASSPRGGNEKLFF. For the CDR3, the DNA is TGTGCCAGCAGCCCAAGGGGCGGGAACGAAAAACTGTTTTTT.

This clonotype has at least ten counts. The chain recombines TRBV6-6 with TRBJ2-2, with TRBD1 as a possible D gene (6 bases). V dropped 7 bases and J dropped 3 bases, with 15 bases sitting between them. Germline-derived CDR1 and CDR2 are MNHNY and SVGAGI (reference sequence). The CDR3 covers 15 residues. The CDR3 coding sequence is TGTGCCAGCACCCTCCAGGCAGGGGACACCGGGGAGCTGTTTTTT. Protein product: CASTLQAGDTGELFF.

This sequence joins TRBV7-6 and TRBJ2-3; D is unclear. CDR1 SGHVS and CDR2 FNYEAQ come from the germline V gene. The CDR3 consists of 12 residues. V was pared by 5 bases and J by 2 bases, with 5 bases between. CDR3 in amino acids: CASSRLTDTQYF. Written as DNA, the CDR3 is TGTGCCAGCAGCCGCCTCACAGATACGCAGTATTTT.